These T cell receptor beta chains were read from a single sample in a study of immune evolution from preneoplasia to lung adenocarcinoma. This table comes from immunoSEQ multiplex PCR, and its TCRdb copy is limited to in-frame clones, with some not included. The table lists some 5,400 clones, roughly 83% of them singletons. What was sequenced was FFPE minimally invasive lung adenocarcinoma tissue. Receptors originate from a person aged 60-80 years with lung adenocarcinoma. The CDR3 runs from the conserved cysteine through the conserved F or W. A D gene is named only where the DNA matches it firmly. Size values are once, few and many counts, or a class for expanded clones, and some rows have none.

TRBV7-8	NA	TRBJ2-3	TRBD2	TGTGCCAGCAGCGTCCTAGCGGGAGCGACCCAAGATACGCAGTATTTT	CASSVLAGATQDTQYF
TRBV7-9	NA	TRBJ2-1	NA	TGTGCCAGCAGCTTATCCATGTGGGATGAGCAGTTCTTC	CASSLSMWDEQFF
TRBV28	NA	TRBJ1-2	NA	TGTGCCAGCAGCGCTCCTCAGGGAATCCGCGGCTACACCTTC	CASSAPQGIRGYTF
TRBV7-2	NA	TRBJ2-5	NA	TGTGCCAGCAGTCTCTCCACGGAGACCCAGTACTTC	CASSLSTETQYF
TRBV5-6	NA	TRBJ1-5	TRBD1	TGTGCCAGCAGCTTGAGGGACAGAAATCAGCCCCAGCATTTT	CASSLRDRNQPQHF
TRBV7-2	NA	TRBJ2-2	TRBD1	TGTGCCAGCAGCTGGGGACAGGCTGACACCGGGGAGCTGTTTTTT	CASSWGQADTGELFF
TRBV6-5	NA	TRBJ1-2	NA	TGTGCCAGCAGTTACTCGAAAGGGGGGCGGGATGGCTACACCTTC	CASSYSKGGRDGYTF
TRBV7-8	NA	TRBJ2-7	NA	TGTGCCAGCAGCTACAGGGCAGGGCTCAGCGAGCAGTACTTC	CASSYRAGLSEQYF
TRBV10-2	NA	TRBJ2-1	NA	TGCGCCAGCAGGAGGAGTTCGTCCTACAATGAGCAGTTCTTC	CASRRSSSYNEQFF
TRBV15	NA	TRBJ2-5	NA	TGTGCCACCAGCTCGGGGTGGGCCCAGTACTTC	CATSSGWAQYF
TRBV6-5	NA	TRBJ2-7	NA	TGTGCCAGCCGTGGACAGCCCTACGAGCAGTACTTC	CASRGQPYEQYF
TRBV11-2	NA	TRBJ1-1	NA	TGTGCCAGCAGCCGCGATTATCAGACTGAAGCTTTCTTT	CASSRDYQTEAFF
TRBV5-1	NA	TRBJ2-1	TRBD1	TGCGCCAGCAGACGGGGACAGGGTGAGCATGAGCAGTTCTTC	CASRRGQGEHEQFF
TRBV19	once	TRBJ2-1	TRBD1	TGTGCCAGTAGTTCGCAGGACAGGGTTGAGCAGTTCTTC	CASSSQDRVEQFF
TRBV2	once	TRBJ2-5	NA	TGTGCCAGCACCACCCAAACGGGGGAGACCCAGTACTTC	CASTTQTGETQYF
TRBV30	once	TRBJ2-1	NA	TGTGCCTGGATGGGTGGTAAGGAGGTGGGGGGGCCTGAGCCCTACAATGAGCAGTTCTTC	CAWMGGKEVGGPEPYNEQFF
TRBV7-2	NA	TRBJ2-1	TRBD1	TGTGCCAGCAAACTTAGTCCGGGACAGCTCAATGAGCAGTTCTTC	CASKLSPGQLNEQFF
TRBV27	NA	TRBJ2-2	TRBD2	TGTGCCAGCAGCACACGAGCGGGGGTGAACACCGGGGAGCTGTTTTTT	CASSTRAGVNTGELFF
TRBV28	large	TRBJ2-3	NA	TGTGCCAGCAGCCCGAATTGGGGGGGCACAGATACGCAGTATTTT	CASSPNWGGTDTQYF
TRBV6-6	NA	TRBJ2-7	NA	TGTGCCAGCAGTTACGATTACCAGCAGTACTTC	CASSYDYQQYF
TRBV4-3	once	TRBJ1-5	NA	TGCGCCAGCAGCCAAGATTATCATTCCCTCGGGGGAATTCAGCCCCAGCATTTT	CASSQDYHSLGGIQPQHF
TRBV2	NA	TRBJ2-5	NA	TGTGCCAGCAGCCCGAGGCCCCAAGAGACCCAGTACTTC	CASSPRPQETQYF
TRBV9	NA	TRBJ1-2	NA	TGTGCCAGCAGCTTCCAGGGCGGGGGGGGCTACACCTTC	CASSFQGGGGYTF
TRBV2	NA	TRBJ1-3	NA	TGTGCCAGCACCCCGACGAGCTCTGGAAACACCATATATTTT	CASTPTSSGNTIYF
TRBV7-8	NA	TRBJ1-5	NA	TGTGCCAGCAGCTTAGAACCGGCTTACCAACCATCAGCCCAGCATTTT	CASSLEPAYQPSAQHF
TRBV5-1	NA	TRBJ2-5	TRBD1	TGCGCCAGCAGCCGGGGACAGGGGGCTACCGAGACCCAGTACTTC	CASSRGQGATETQYF
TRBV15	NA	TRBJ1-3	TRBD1	TGTGCCACCAGAGGGACAGGCTCTGGAAACACCATATATTTT	CATRGTGSGNTIYF
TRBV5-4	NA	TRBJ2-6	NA	TGTGCCAGCAGCTTGGGACCGACAAGCTCTGGGGCCAACGTCCTGACTTTC	CASSLGPTSSGANVLTF
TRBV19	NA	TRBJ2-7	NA	TGTGCCAGTAGTATGGCGACAGTAGCCTACGAGCAGTACTTC	CASSMATVAYEQYF
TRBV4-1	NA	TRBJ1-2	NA	TGCGCCAGCAGCCAAGATTGGGAAGGGAGGATTGGCTACACCTTC	CASSQDWEGRIGYTF
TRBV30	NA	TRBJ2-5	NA	TGTGCCTGGAGTCTCACAGGTATCCAGTACTTC	CAWSLTGIQYF
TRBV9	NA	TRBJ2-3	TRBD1	TGTGCCAGCAGCAAGGGGACAGGGACGCAGTATTTT	CASSKGTGTQYF
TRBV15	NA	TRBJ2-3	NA	TGTGCCACCAGCAGGAGACTGAGGGCTGACACAGATACGCAGTATTTT	CATSRRLRADTDTQYF
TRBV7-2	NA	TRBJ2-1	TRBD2	TGTGCCAGCAGCTTAGGTTTTCAAGCGGGGGGCGATGAGCAGTTCTTC	CASSLGFQAGGDEQFF
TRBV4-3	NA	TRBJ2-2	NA	TGCGCCAGCAGCCAAGATATCGGCAGGGAGGACACCGGGGAGCTGTTTTTT	CASSQDIGREDTGELFF
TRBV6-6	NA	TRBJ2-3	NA	TGTGCCAGCAGTTATGGGCCTTCTAGCACAGATACGCAGTATTTT	CASSYGPSSTDTQYF
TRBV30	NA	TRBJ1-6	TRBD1	TGTGCCTGGACCCTCCAGGGGGGATATAATTCACCCCTCCACTTT	CAWTLQGGYNSPLHF
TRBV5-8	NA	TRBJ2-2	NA	TGTGCCAGCAGCCTCCGGACCCTAGCGCCCGGGGAGCTGTTTTTT	CASSLRTLAPGELFF
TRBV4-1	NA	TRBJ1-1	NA	TGCGCCAGCAGCCAAGCGTGGGGCAGAGGGACTGAAGCTTTCTTT	CASSQAWGRGTEAFF
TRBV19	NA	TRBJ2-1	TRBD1	TGTGCCAGTAGAGAGGGACAGGGACAGTTCTTC	CASREGQGQFF
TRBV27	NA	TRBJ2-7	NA	TGTGCCAGCAGTTTATGGGGGGCGCCTTTGACCGAGCAGTACTTC	CASSLWGAPLTEQYF
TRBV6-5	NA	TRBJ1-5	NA	TGTGCCAGCAGTGCTCAGGGACGGCAGCCCCAGCATTTT	CASSAQGRQPQHF
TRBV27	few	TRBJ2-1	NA	TGTGCCAGCAGTCCCCCCTCCCAATGGATGGGGGATGAGCAGTTCTTC	CASSPPSQWMGDEQFF
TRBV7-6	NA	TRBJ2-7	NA	TGTGCCAGCAGTCTTAGAGTTGAGGCTGGGTCCTACGAGCAGTACTTC	CASSLRVEAGSYEQYF
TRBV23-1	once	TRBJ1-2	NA	TGCGCCAGCAGTCTCCAGGCCCTAGGCTATGGCTACACCTTC	CASSLQALGYGYTF
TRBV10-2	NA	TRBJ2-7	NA	TGCGCCAGCTCCTCGGGTTACGAGCAGTACTTC	CASSSGYEQYF
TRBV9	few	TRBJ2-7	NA	TGTGCCAGCAGCGTAACCCCAGACAGCGAGCAGTACTTC	CASSVTPDSEQYF
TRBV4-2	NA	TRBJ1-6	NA	TGTGCCAGCAGCCCGGTTCTGGCTTCACCCCTCCACTTT	CASSPVLASPLHF
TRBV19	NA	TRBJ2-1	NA	TGTGCCAGTAGTATAGTGGGCAGTAATGAGCAGTTCTTC	CASSIVGSNEQFF
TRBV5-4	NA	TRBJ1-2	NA	TGTGCCAGCAGCCAAGATGAGGGTCCCTATGGCTACACCTTC	CASSQDEGPYGYTF
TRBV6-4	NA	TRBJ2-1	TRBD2	TGTGCCAGCAGTGACAGGACTAGTAATGAGCAGTTCTTC	CASSDRTSNEQFF
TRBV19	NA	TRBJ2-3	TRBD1	TGTGCCAGTAGGAATGGGCGACAGGGGACAGATACGCAGTATTTT	CASRNGRQGTDTQYF
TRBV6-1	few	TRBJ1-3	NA	TGTGCCAGCACCAAGCGCTCAGGGACTGGAAACACCATATATTTT	CASTKRSGTGNTIYF
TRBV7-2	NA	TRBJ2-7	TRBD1	TGTGCCAGCAGCCCGGGACAGGGGGACGAGCAGTACTTC	CASSPGQGDEQYF